The 24 T cell receptor beta chains in this list originate from one sample, sequenced in a study of T-cell reconstitution after alpha-beta-depleted transplantation in children. Unique molecular identifiers were used to barcode this TCRbeta library. MiXCR, applied by TCRdb to the PCR reads, yields one record per CDR3 protein. The table lists around 500,000 distinct CDR3 sequences, around 13% of them singletons, with about 5.6% in the top ten. Material: PBMCs from the stem cell graft donor, obtained from the stem cell graft. The receptor set was obtained from a human donor who donated a stem cell graft to a child with combined immunodeficiency.

The chain has TRBV5-1 and TRBJ2-7; D perhaps matches TRBD2 (7 bases). The germline gives CDR1 SGHRS, CDR2 YFSETQ. With 4 bases removed from V and 3 bases from J, the gap between germline ends came to 17 bases. This CDR3 spans 15 amino acids. CDR3 coding DNA: TGCGCCAGCAGCGACTTGGGGGGGGCGAACTACGAGCAGTACTTC. Translation gives CASSDLGGANYEQYF.

This clonotype appeared a few times. This chain joins TRBV20-1 and TRBJ1-2; TRBD1 matches 11 bases. J was trimmed by 4 bases and V by 6 bases; bases with no gene match: 10. Looked up from germline, CDR1 is DFQATT and CDR2 is SNEGSKA (reference sequence). This CDR3 region has 15 residues. The DNA for the CDR3 is TGCAGTGCCCTGGACAGGGGGCTTCTGCCCTATGGCTACACCTTC. This sequence encodes CSALDRGLLPYGYTF.

This clonotype was counted only a few times. CDR3 coding DNA: TGTGCCGCCCGCGGGGGGAACAATGAGCAGTTCTTC. Protein sequence: CAARGGNNEQFF. The rearrangement links TRBV6-5 to TRBJ2-1, with TRBD2 identical over 8 bases. Trimming at V came to 11 bases and at J to 5 bases, leaving 5 bases not matched to a gene. This CDR3 comprises 12 residues. CDR1 MNHEY and CDR2 SVGAGI come from the germline V gene.

The chain joins TRBV5-4 to TRBJ2-7; 11 bases are a match to TRBD1. The germline CDR1 and CDR2 sequences are SGHNT and YYREEE (reference sequence). The CDR3 length is 15 residues. With V trimmed by 7 bases and J by 2 bases, 8 bases remained unmatched. Here the CDR3 reads CASGNPGQGAYEQYF. DNA for the CDR3: TGTGCCAGCGGTAACCCGGGACAGGGGGCCTACGAGCAGTACTTC. The full variable domain, completed using reference TRBV5-4 and TRBJ2-7, is ETGVTQSPTHLIKTRGQQVTLRCSSQSGHNTVSWYQQALGQGPQFIFQYYREEENGRGNFPPRFSGLQFPNYSSELNVNALELDDSALYLCASGNPGQGAYEQYFGPGTRLTVT.

This clonotype was detected only a few times. The rearrangement links TRBV29-1 to TRBJ2-1; D ambiguous. The germline CDR1 and CDR2 sequences are SQVTM and ANQGSEA. The CDR3 spans 14 residues. Between the trimmed V and J ends, which lost 4 bases and 0 bases, there was a span of 10 bases. The CDR3, as DNA: TGCAGCGTTGGTAACTATTACTCCTACAATGAGCAGTTCTTC. Protein product: CSVGNYYSYNEQFF.

This clonotype appeared a few times. V is TRBV12-3 or TRBV12-4 and J is TRBJ1-1; D gene uncertain. This CDR3 spans 12 amino acids. The ends were cut back, 1 base at V and 10 bases at J, with 10 bases in the middle. Here the CDR3 reads CASSLGGIGAFF. CDR3 sequence (DNA): TGTGCCAGCAGTTTAGGGGGTATCGGAGCTTTCTTT.

In this sample, this clonotype turned up many times. The chain employs TRBV11-1 and TRBJ2-3; no clear D gene. This CDR3 comprises 14 residues. Trimming pared 5 bases from V and 0 bases from J, leaving 9 bases between. The germline gives CDR1 SGHAT, CDR2 FQDESV (reference sequence). CDR3: CASSPAPSTDTQYF. The CDR3 DNA sequence: TGTGCCAGCAGCCCGGCCCCGAGCACAGATACGCAGTATTTT.

This clonotype was counted ten times or more. This rearrangement joins TRBV12-3 or TRBV12-4 to TRBJ2-5, with 7 bases that match TRBD2. This CDR3 has 12 amino acids. V lost 4 bases and J lost 13; bases outside the gene matches: 9. The CDR3 here is CASSSSLRLAYF. The CDR3 region has the DNA TGTGCCAGCAGTTCCTCCCTGAGACTAGCGTACTTC.

This clonotype was detected ten times or more. The chain is built from TRBV5-1 and TRBJ2-4; D is undetermined. Between the trimmed V and J ends, which lost 0 bases and 0 bases, there was a span of 7 bases. The CDR3 totals 15 residues. Germline assignment: CDR1 SGHRS and CDR2 YFSETQ. The CDR3 DNA reads TGCGCCAGCAGCTTGGGGCAAGGAGCCAAAAACATTCAGTACTTC. Its translation: CASSLGQGAKNIQYF.

This clonotype was picked up many times. This chain uses TRBV20-1 with TRBJ2-3; D perhaps matches TRBD2 (6 bases). The length of the CDR3 is 17 residues. Trimming left V 0 bases short and J 6 bases short, with 22 bases between. CDR1 and CDR2 (germline): DFQATT, SNEGSKA (reference sequence). For the CDR3, the DNA is TGCAGTGCTAGAGATCCTTGGGAGCGGGCCACAGTGGATACGCAGTATTTT. Residues: CSARDPWERATVDTQYF.

This clonotype was detected only a few times. The chain links TRBV6-1 to TRBJ1-2; TRBD1 matches 12 bases. Germline CDR1 and CDR2: MNHNS and SASEGT. The CDR3 totals 16 residues. V lost 4 bases to trimming and J lost 4 bases; unmatched junction nucleotides: 7. This chain's CDR3 is CASSGTGTGGFYGYTF. The CDR3 DNA reads as TGTGCCAGCAGTGGCACCGGGACAGGGGGCTTCTATGGCTACACCTTC.

J is TRBJ2-5 and V is TRBV12-3 or TRBV12-4; D may be TRBD1 (6 bases). The CDR3 contains 15 residues. Trimming shortened V by 5 bases and J by 3 bases, and 16 bases separated the two germline ends. The CDR3 DNA sequence: TGTGCCAGCAGTCCCCCGGGACATAAAGAAGAGACCCAGTACTTC. Amino acids: CASSPPGHKEETQYF.

The chain has TRBV11-2 and TRBJ2-1; 12 bases are shared with TRBD2. After removal of 4 bases from V and 4 bases from J, the junction contained 5 bases not matched to a gene. The CDR3 contains 16 residues. Looked up from germline, CDR1 is SGHAT and CDR2 is FQNNGV. CDR3 protein: CASSSTSGRRYNEQFF. The CDR3 nucleotides are TGTGCCAGCAGCTCGACTAGCGGGAGACGGTACAATGAGCAGTTCTTC.

In its sample, this clonotype was seen a few times. V is TRBV10-3 and J is TRBJ2-7; 7 positions agree with TRBD1. J lost 2 bases, V lost 0 bases, and 4 bases had no gene match. The CDR3 sequence is 15 residues long. Germline CDR1 ENHRY, CDR2 SYGVKD. In DNA form, the CDR3 reads TGTGCCATCAGTGAGTCCCAGGACAGGACCTACGAGCAGTACTTC. It encodes CAISESQDRTYEQYF.

This clonotype came up a few times. The rearrangement joins TRBV12-3 or TRBV12-4 to TRBJ2-7; D unresolved. V lost 5 bases and J lost 4, with 9 bases in between. CDR3 length equals 12 residues. The CDR3 loop is CASSTDTYEQYF. As DNA, the CDR3 is TGTGCCAGCAGTACCGACACTTACGAGCAGTACTTC.

This clonotype was counted many times. The chain uses TRBV20-1 and TRBJ1-1; perhaps TRBD1 as D (5 bases). V shed 2 bases and J shed 11 bases, with 18 bases lying between them. Germline lookup yields CDR1 DFQATT and CDR2 SNEGSKA (reference sequence). This CDR3 has 13 amino acids. CDR3 bases: TGCAGTGCTAGACCTTCGGGGGGGTCGCACGCTTTCTTT. It codes for CSARPSGGSHAFF.

This clonotype occurred many times. The V gene is TRBV5-1, the J gene TRBJ2-3, with a weak D call TRBD1 (6 bases). CDR3 length equals 14 residues. Trimming pared 2 bases from V and 4 bases from J, leaving 11 bases between. In germline, CDR1 is SGHRS, CDR2 YFSETQ. The CDR3 DNA follows: TGCGCCAGCAGCTTAGACAGGATCCCAGATACGCAGTATTTT. It yields the protein CASSLDRIPDTQYF.

This clonotype was counted a few times. This chain links TRBV12-3 or TRBV12-4 with TRBJ1-2; D call uncertain. V lost 6 bases, J lost 0 bases, and 14 bases lay in between. The CDR3 runs 15 residues. The chain's CDR3 is CASSRYIRANYGYTF. Written as DNA, the CDR3 is TGTGCCAGCAGCCGCTACATACGGGCTAACTATGGCTACACCTTC.

V usage is TRBV29-1 and J usage is TRBJ1-2; TRBD1 matches at 7 bases. The V segment lost 5 bases and the J segment 1 base; nucleotides outside the gene matches: 4. The CDR3 sequence is 13 residues long. Per germline, CDR1 SQVTM and CDR2 ANQGSEA. The CDR3 DNA follows: TGCAGCGTTCGGGACAGAGATAACTATGGCTACACCTTC. The encoded protein is CSVRDRDNYGYTF.

As for this clonotype: In this CDR3 the conserved last residue, phenylalanine or tryptophan, is missing, so a read error is likely. V usage is TRBV20-1 and J usage is TRBJ1-1; D is unclear. This CDR3 region has 12 residues. Between the trimmed V and J ends, which lost 3 bases and 5 bases, there was a span of 10 bases. CDR1 and CDR2 from the germline V gene are DFQATT and SNEGSKA (reference sequence). The CDR3 region is CSARDALTEAFS. The CDR3 DNA reads as TGCAGTGCTAGGGATGCCCTAACTGAAGCTTTCTCT.

The chain has TRBV7-9 and TRBJ2-7, with a tentative D call TRBD2 (7 bases). The CDR3 consists of 14 residues. V was shortened by 6 bases and J by 2 bases, with 14 bases between the two germline ends. The germline V gene has CDR1 SEHNR and CDR2 FQNEAQ (reference sequence). The CDR3 DNA follows: TGTGCCAGCAGACGTGAGGGGGGGGCCTACGAGCAGTACTTC. Translated, it gives CASRREGGAYEQYF.

This clonotype was found many times. The gene calls are TRBV6-1 and TRBJ2-7, with 9 bases fitting TRBD1. Looked up from germline, CDR1 is MNHNS and CDR2 is SASEGT. The CDR3 has 13 amino acids. Germline trimming cut 8 bases from V and 3 bases from J; bases unmatched to any gene: 5. CDR3 sequence: CASGGQGRYEQYF. CDR3 coding DNA: TGTGCCAGCGGGGGACAGGGTCGCTACGAGCAGTACTTC.

J is TRBJ2-3 and V is TRBV5-6, with D possibly TRBD2 on 6 matching bases. V was cut by 3 bases and J by 0 bases, with 11 bases left in between. This CDR3 spans 15 amino acids. Germline V gene data show CDR1 as SGHDT and CDR2 as YYEEEE. CDR3 nucleotides: TGTGCCAGCAGCTCCCCCGGGACTAGCACAGATACGCAGTATTTT. This codes for CASSSPGTSTDTQYF.

This clonotype came up a few times. The rearrangement joins TRBV12-5 to TRBJ1-5; 8 bases map to TRBD1. J lost 4 bases, V lost 7 bases, and 6 bases had no gene match. Looked up from germline, CDR1 is LGHNT and CDR2 is FRNRAP. The CDR3 consists of 14 residues. For the CDR3, the DNA is TGTGCTAGTGCACAGGGGGGGAGTAATCAGCCCCAGCATTTT. This sequence encodes CASAQGGSNQPQHF.